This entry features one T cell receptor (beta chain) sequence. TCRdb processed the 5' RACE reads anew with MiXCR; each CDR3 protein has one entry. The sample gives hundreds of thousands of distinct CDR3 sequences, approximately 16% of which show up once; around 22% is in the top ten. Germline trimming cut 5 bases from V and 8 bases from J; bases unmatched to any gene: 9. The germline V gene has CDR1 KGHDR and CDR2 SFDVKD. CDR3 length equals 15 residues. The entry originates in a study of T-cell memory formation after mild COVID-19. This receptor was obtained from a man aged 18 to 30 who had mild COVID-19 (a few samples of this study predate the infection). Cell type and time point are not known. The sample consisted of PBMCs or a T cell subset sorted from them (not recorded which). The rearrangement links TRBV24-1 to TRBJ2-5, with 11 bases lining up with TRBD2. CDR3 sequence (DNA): TGTGCCACCAGTGCACTAGCGGGGGACCTACAAACCCAGTACTTC. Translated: CATSALAGDLQTQYF.